This T cell receptor beta chain was observed in a study of human T cells and chemical hapten exposure. On the study more broadly: Chiefly female patients presented with alopecia areata, totalis or universalis.

Each CDR3 protein is one row after TCRdb ran MiXCR on the RACE reads. The table has under 130,000 distinct CDR3 sequences, 11% seen once; the top ten hold roughly 3.5%. Per germline, CDR1 SGHRS and CDR2 YFSETQ. This CDR3 is built from 17 residues. With 4 bases clipped from V and 5 bases from J, the junction kept 12 bases outside the gene matches. Time point specified: patch test 1, 2 weeks after DPC sensitization. The treatment is: therapeutic diphenylcyclopropenone sensitization with weekly scalp DPC. Many counts were recorded for this clonotype. The antigen remains unidentified. Findings and limits, study-wide: Versus controls, significantly more large CDR3 similarity clusters arose from expanded TCRs.

The sequencing here drew on whole blood, taken in connection with sensitization to the hapten diphenylcyclopropenone (DPC). This sequence was found in a woman aged 40 to 49 with alopecia areata. Some clones in this sample may be carry-over from other donors' samples. This sequence joins TRBV5-1 and TRBJ2-1, with 10 nucleotides matching TRBD2. The CDR3 region is CASSPQGRGLADNEQFF. In DNA, the CDR3 is TGCGCCAGCAGCCCCCAAGGTCGCGGACTAGCGGACAATGAGCAGTTCTTC. Drawing the rest from reference TRBV5-1 and TRBJ2-1, the complete variable domain is KAGVTQTPRYLIKTRGQQVTLSCSPISGHRSVSWYQQTPGQGLQFLFEYFSETQRNKGNFPGRFSGRQFSNSRSEMNVSTLELGDSALYLCASSPQGRGLADNEQFFGPGTRLTVL.